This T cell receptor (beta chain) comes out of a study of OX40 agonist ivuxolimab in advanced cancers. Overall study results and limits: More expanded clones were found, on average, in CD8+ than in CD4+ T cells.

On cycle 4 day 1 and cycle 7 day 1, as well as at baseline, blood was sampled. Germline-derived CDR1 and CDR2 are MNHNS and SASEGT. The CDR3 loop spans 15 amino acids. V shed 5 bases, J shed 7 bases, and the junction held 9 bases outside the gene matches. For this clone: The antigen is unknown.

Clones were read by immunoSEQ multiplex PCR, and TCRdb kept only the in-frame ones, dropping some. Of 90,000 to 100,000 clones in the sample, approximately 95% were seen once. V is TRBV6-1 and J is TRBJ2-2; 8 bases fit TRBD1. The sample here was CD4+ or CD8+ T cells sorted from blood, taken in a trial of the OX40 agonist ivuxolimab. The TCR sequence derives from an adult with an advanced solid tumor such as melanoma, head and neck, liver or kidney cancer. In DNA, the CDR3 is TGTGCCAGCAGTCGACTGACAGGGGTCTTCGGGGAGCTGTTTTTT. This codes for CASSRLTGVFGELFF.